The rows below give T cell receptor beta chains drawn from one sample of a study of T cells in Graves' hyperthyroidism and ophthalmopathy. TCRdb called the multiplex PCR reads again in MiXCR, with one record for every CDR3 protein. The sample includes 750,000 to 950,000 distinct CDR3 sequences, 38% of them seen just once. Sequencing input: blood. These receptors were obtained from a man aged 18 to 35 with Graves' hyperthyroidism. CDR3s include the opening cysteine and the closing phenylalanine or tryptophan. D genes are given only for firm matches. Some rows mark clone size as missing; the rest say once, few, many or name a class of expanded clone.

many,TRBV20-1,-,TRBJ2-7,CSASGQGYEQYF,TGCAGTGCTAGTGGGCAGGGGTACGAGCAGTACTTC
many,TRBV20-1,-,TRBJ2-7,CSARDAYEQYF,TGCAGTGCTAGGGACGCATACGAGCAGTACTTC
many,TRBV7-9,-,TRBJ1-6,CASSLGGNSPLHF,TGTGCCAGCAGCTTAGGGGGTAATTCACCCCTCCACTTT
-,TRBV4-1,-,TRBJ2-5,CASSQEGGLGETQYF,TGTGCCAGCAGCCAAGAAGGGGGGCTAGGTGAGACCCAGTACTTC
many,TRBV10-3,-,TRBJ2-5,CAISKETQYF,TGTGCCATCAGTAAAGAGACCCAGTACTTC
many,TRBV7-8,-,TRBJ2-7,CASSSPASRREQYF,TGTGCCAGCAGCTCGCCCGCCTCTCGTCGCGAGCAGTACTTC
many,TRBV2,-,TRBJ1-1,CASSERVNTEAFF,TGTGCCAGCAGTGAAAGGGTGAACACTGAAGCTTTCTTT
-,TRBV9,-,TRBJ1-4,CASSPTGRQGAEKLFF,TGTGCCAGCAGCCCGACCGGTCGGCAGGGTGCAGAAAAACTGTTTTTT
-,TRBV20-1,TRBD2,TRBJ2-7,CSARPGLVSYEQYF,TGCAGTGCTAGACCGGGACTAGTAAGCTACGAGCAGTACTTC
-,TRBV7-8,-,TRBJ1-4,CASSLTLEGEKLFF,TGTGCCAGCAGCTTGACCCTGGAAGGAGAAAAACTGTTTTTT
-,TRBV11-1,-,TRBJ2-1,CASSLAGETWVHFF,TGTGCCAGCAGCTTAGCGGGGGAAACTTGGGTCCACTTCTTC
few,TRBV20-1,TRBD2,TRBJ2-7,CSASSSNRGDEQYF,TGCAGTGCTAGCAGTTCCAACCGGGGGGACGAGCAGTACTTC
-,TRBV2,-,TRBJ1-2,CASSSRYGYTF,TGTGCCAGCAGTAGCCGTTATGGCTACACCTTC
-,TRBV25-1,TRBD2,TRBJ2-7,CASSWSGGPAGEQYF,TGTGCCAGCAGTTGGAGCGGGGGTCCCGCGGGCGAGCAGTACTTC
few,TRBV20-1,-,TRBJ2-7,CSAFRDGSYEQYF,TGCAGTGCTTTTCGGGACGGCTCCTACGAGCAGTACTTC
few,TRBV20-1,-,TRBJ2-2,CSARDRAVGSGELFF,TGCAGTGCTAGAGATCGGGCAGTTGGGTCCGGGGAGCTGTTTTTT
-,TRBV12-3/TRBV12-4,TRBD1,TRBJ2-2,CASIQGTTGELFF,TGTGCCAGCATACAGGGGACCACCGGGGAGCTGTTTTTT
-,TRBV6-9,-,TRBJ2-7,CASRRQVGSYEQYF,TGTGCCAGCAGGCGACAGGTTGGGTCCTACGAGCAGTACTTC
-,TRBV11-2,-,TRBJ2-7,CASSPGWGEQYF,TGTGCCAGCAGCCCCGGGTGGGGCGAGCAGTACTTC
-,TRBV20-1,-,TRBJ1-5,CSASRGPTGNQPQHF,TGCAGTGCTAGTAGGGGACCCACGGGCAATCAGCCCCAGCATTTT
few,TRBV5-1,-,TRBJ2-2,CASMWGEGTGELFF,TGCGCCAGCATGTGGGGGGAAGGCACCGGGGAGCTGTTTTTT
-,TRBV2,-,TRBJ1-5,CATTRRAQEPQHF,TGTGCCACTACCAGGCGGGCCCAGGAGCCCCAGCATTTT
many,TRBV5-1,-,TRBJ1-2,CASSLERYYGYTF,TGCGCCAGCAGCTTGGAACGGTACTATGGCTACACCTTC
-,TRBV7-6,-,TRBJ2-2,CASSLAVRSTGELFF,TGTGCCAGCAGCTTAGCTGTGAGGTCCACCGGGGAGCTGTTTTTT
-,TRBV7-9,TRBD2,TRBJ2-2,CASSGTSGRLTGELFF,TGTGCCAGCAGCGGAACTAGCGGGAGGTTAACCGGGGAGCTGTTTTTT
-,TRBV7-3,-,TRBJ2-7,CASSDLGLNSYEQYF,TGTGCCAGCAGCGACCTCGGGCTCAATAGCTACGAGCAGTACTTC
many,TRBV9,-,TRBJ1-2,CASSPPLGRHGYTF,TGTGCCAGCAGCCCCCCCCTGGGACGGCATGGCTACACCTTC
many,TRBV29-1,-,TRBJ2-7,CSVGGLYEQYF,TGCAGCGTTGGGGGACTCTACGAGCAGTACTTC
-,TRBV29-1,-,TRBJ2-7,CSVQVGEPYEQYF,TGCAGCGTTCAAGTGGGGGAGCCCTACGAGCAGTACTTC
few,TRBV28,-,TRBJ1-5,CASSPKEGNQPQHF,TGTGCCAGCAGTCCCAAAGAGGGCAATCAGCCCCAGCATTTT
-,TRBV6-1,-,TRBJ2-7,CATDGSSYEQYF,TGTGCCACAGACGGAAGCTCCTACGAGCAGTACTTC
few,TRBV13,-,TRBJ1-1,CASSSADTEAFF,TGTGCCAGCAGCTCAGCAGACACTGAAGCTTTCTTT
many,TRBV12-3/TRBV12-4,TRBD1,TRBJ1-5,CASSRTGRQPQHF,TGTGCCAGCAGTAGGACAGGGCGGCAGCCCCAGCATTTT
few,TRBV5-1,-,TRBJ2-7,CASSLEAAPPYEQYF,TGCGCCAGCAGCTTGGAAGCGGCGCCTCCCTACGAGCAGTACTTC
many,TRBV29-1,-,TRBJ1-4,CSVEALGEKLFF,TGCAGCGTTGAAGCGCTGGGAGAAAAACTGTTTTTT
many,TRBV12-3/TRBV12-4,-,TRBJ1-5,CASRKGDSNQPQHF,TGTGCCAGCAGAAAGGGGGACAGCAATCAGCCCCAGCATTTT
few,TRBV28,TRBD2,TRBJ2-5,CASSLDGSGVTQYF,TGTGCCAGCAGTTTAGACGGGAGCGGGGTGACCCAGTACTTC
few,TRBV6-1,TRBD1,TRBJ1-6,CASSGQGGSPLHF,TGTGCCAGCAGTGGACAGGGCGGTTCACCCCTCCACTTT
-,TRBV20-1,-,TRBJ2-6,CSAKGGANVLTF,TGCAGTGCTAAAGGGGGGGCCAACGTCCTGACTTTC
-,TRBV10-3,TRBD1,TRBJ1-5,CAPRTGADQPQHF,TGTGCCCCTCGGACAGGGGCGGATCAGCCCCAGCATTTT
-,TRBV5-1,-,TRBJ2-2,CASSLRTGIPGELFF,TGTGCCAGCAGCTTACGCACGGGTATCCCCGGGGAGCTGTTTTTT
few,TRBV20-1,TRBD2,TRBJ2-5,CSAREAGGTETQYF,TGCAGTGCTAGGGAGGCGGGGGGGACGGAGACCCAGTACTTC